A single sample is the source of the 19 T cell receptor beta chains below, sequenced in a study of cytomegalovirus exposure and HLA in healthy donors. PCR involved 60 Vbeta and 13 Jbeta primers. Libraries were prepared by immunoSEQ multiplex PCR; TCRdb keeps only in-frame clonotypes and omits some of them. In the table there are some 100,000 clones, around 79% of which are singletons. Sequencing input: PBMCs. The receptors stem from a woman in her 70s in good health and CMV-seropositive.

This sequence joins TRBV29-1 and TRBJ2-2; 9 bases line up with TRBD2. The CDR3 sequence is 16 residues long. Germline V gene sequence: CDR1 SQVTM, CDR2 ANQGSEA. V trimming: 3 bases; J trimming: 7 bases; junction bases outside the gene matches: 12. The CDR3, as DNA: TGCAGCGTTGAGATTTGGCGGGAGGGCCCTGGCGGGGAGCTGTTTTTT. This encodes CSVEIWREGPGGELFF.

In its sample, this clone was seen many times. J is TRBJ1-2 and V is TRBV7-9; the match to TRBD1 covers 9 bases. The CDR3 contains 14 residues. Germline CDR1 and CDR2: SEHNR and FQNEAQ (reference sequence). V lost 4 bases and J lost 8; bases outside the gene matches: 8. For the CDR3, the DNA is TGTGCCAGCAGCTCAGAGAACAGGGGGCGGGGCTACACCTTC. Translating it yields CASSSENRGRGYTF.

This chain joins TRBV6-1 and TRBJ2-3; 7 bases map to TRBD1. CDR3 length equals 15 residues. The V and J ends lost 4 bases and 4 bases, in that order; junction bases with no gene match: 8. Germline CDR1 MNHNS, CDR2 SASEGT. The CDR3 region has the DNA TGTGCCAGCAGTGTCGACAGGGCGGGTGCAGATACGCAGTATTTT. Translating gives CASSVDRAGADTQYF.

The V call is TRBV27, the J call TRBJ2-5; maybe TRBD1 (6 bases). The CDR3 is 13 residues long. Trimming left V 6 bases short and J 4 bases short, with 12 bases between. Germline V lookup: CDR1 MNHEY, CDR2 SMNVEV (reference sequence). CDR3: CASRSIGGETQYF. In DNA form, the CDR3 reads TGTGCCAGCAGATCGATAGGGGGAGAGACCCAGTACTTC.

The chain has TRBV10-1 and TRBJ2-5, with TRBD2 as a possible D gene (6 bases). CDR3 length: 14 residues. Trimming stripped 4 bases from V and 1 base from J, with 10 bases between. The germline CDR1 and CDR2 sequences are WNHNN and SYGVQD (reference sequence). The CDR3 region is CASSAGVSQETQYF. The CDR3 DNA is TGCGCCAGCAGTGCGGGAGTTAGCCAAGAGACCCAGTACTTC.

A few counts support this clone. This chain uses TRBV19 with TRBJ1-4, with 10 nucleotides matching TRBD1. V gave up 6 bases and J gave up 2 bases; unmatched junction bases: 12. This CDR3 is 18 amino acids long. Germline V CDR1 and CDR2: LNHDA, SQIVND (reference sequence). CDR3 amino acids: CASRSWGTGASTNEKLFF. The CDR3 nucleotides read TGTGCCAGTAGATCTTGGGGGACAGGGGCGTCGACTAATGAAAAACTGTTTTTT.

The CDR3 spells CASSLLDRSYNEQFF. The CDR3 DNA reads TGTGCCAGCAGCTTATTGGACAGGTCCTACAATGAGCAGTTCTTC. The rearrangement uses TRBV7-8 and TRBJ2-1; the match to TRBD1 covers 7 bases. The CDR3 extends over 15 amino acids. J lost 1 base, V lost 2 bases, and 2 bases had no gene match. The germline V gene has CDR1 SGHVS and CDR2 FQNEAQ.

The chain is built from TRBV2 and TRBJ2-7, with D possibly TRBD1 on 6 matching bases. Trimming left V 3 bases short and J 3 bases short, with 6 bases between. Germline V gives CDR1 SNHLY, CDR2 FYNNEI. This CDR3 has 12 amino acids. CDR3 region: CASSDRGYEQYF. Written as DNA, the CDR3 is TGTGCCAGCAGTGACAGGGGCTACGAGCAGTACTTC.

DNA for the CDR3: TGTGCCAGCAGCTTAGCGCGGTTTGGCGGGGGAATTGGAGATACGCAGTATTTT. The encoded protein is CASSLARFGGGIGDTQYF. The chain has TRBV7-8 and TRBJ2-3; 7 nucleotides agree with TRBD2. The CDR3 length is 18 residues. V lost 0 bases to trimming and J lost 5 bases; unmatched junction nucleotides: 14. The germline V gene encodes CDR1 SGHVS and CDR2 FQNEAQ.

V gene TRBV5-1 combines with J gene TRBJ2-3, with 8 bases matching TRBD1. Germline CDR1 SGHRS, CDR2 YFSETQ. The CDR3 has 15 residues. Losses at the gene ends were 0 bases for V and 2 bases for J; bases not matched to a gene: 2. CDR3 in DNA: TGCGCCAGCAGCTTGGGACAGGGGCTCACAGATACGCAGTATTTT. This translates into CASSLGQGLTDTQYF.

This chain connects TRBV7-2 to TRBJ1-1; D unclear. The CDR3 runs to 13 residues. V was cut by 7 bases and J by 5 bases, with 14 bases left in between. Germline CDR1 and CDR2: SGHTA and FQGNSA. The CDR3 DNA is TGTGCCAGCACCCCTTCTATCATAACTGAAGCTTTCTTT. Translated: CASTPSIITEAFF. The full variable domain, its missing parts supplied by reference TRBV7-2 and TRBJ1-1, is GAGVSQSPSNKVTEKGKDVELRCDPISGHTALYWYRQSLGQGLEFLIYFQGNSAPDKSGLPSDRFSAERTGGSVSTLTIQRTQQEDSAVYLCASTPSIITEAFFGQGTRLTVV.

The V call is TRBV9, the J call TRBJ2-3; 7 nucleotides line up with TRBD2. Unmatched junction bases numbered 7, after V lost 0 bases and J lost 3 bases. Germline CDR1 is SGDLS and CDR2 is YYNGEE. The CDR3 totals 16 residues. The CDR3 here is CASSVGVGGPTDTQYF. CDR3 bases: TGTGCCAGCAGCGTAGGAGTGGGAGGGCCTACAGATACGCAGTATTTT. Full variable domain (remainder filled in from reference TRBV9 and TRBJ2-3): DSGVTQTPKHLITATGQRVTLRCSPRSGDLSVYWYQQSLDQGLQFLIQYYNGEERAKGNILERFSAQQFPDLHSELNLSSLELGDSALYFCASSVGVGGPTDTQYFGPGTRLTVL.

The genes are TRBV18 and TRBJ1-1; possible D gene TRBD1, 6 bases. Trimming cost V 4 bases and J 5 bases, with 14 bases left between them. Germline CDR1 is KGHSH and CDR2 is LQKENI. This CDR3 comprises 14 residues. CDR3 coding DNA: TGTGCCAGCTCACGTTCAGGGGTGTGGACTGAAGCTTTCTTT. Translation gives CASSRSGVWTEAFF.

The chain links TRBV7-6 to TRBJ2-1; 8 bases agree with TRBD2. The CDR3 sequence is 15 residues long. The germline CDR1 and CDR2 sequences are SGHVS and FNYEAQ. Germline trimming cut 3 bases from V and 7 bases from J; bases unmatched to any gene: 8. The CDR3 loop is CASSFGGGPLNEQFF. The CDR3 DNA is TGTGCCAGCAGCTTCGGGGGGGGACCGCTGAATGAGCAGTTCTTC.

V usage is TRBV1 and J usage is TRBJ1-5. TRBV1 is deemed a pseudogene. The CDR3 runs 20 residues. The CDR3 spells CTSSQVGGSREGHSNQPQHF. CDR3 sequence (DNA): TGCACCAGCAGCCAAGTGGGGGGGTCCAGGGAAGGTCATAGCAATCAGCCCCAGCATTTT.

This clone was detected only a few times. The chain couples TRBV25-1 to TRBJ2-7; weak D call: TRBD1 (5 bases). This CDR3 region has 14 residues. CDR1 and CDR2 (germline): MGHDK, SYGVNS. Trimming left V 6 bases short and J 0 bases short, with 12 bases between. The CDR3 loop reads CASSLGQGSYEQYF. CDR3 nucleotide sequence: TGTGCCAGCAGCCTGGGGCAGGGCTCCTACGAGCAGTACTTC.

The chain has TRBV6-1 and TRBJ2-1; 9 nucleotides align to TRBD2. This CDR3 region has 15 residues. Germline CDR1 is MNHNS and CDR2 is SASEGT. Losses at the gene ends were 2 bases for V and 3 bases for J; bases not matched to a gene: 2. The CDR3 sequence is CASSERAGGYNEQFF. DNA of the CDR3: TGTGCCAGCAGTGAACGAGCGGGGGGCTACAATGAGCAGTTCTTC.

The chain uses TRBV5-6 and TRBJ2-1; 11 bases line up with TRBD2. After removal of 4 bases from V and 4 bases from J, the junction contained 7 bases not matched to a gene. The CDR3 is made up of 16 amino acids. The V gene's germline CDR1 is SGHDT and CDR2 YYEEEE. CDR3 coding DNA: TGTGCCAGCAGCGGCGGCGGGACTAGCGGTTACAATGAGCAGTTCTTC. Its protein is CASSGGGTSGYNEQFF.

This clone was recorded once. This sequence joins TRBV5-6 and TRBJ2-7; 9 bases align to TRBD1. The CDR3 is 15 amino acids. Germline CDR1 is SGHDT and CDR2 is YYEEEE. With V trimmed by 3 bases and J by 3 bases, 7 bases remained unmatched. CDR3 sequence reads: CASSSLGTGSYEQYF. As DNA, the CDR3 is TGTGCCAGCAGCTCTCTAGGGACAGGGAGCTACGAGCAGTACTTC. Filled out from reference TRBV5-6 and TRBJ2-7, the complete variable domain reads DAGVTQSPTHLIKTRGQQVTLRCSPKSGHDTVSWYQQALGQGPQFIFQYYEEEERQRGNFPDRFSGHQFPNYSSELNVNALLLGDSALYLCASSSLGTGSYEQYFGPGTRLTVT.